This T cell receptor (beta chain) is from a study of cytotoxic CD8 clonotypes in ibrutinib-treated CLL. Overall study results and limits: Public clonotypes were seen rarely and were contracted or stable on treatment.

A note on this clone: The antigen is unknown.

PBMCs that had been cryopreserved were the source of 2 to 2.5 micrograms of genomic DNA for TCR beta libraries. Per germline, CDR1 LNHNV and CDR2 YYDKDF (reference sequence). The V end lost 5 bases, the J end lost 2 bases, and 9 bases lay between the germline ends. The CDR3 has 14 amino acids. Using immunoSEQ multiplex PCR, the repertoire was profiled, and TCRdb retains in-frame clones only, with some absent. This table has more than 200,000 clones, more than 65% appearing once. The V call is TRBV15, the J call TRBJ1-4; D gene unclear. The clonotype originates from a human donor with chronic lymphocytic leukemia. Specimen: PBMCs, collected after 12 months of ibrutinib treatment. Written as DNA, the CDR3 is TGTGCCACCAGCCTACAGAAGACTAATGAAAAACTGTTTTTT. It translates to CATSLQKTNEKLFF.